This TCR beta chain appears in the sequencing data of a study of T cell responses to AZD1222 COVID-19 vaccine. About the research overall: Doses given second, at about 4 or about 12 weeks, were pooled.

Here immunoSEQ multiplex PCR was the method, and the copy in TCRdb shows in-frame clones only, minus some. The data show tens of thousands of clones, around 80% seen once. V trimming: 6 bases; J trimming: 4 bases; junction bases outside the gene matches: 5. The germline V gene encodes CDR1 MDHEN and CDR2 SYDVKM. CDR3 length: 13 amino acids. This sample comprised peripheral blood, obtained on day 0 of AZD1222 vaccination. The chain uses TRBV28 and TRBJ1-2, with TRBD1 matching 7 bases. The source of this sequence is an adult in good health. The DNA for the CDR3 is TGTGCCAGCAGCGCCACAGGGGTCTATGGCTACACCTTC. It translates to CASSATGVYGYTF.